The 16 T cell receptor beta chains below were found in one sample sequenced in a study of tumor-infiltrating lymphocytes in primary liver carcinoma. Making TCR beta cDNA involved approximately 520 ng total RNA and a constant-region primer. Three nested multiplex PCR rounds, a slightly modified ARM-PCR method, built the TCR beta libraries. Use of TRBV1-TRBV30 forward primers with a C-beta reverse primer characterized the first two PCR rounds, which lasted nine to eleven cycles each. Using its own MiXCR run on the multiplex PCR reads, TCRdb lists one record per CDR3 protein. The sample yields hundreds of thousands of distinct CDR3 sequences, around three fifths seen once. They got blood RNA out of unsorted whole blood and also pulled out germline DNA. Sequencing used peripheral blood. The receptor source for this set is a woman in her twenties or thirties with primary liver carcinoma and hepatitis B virus infection.

V and J are TRBV7-9 and TRBJ2-7; 11 positions agree with TRBD1. Germline V gene sequence: CDR1 SEHNR, CDR2 FQNEAQ (reference sequence). This CDR3 comprises 17 residues. The V and J ends lost 0 bases and 3 bases, in that order; junction bases with no gene match: 7. In DNA, the CDR3 is TGTGCCAGCAGCTTAGCGCCTGGACAGGGGGCCTTCTACGAGCAGTACTTC. It specifies CASSLAPGQGAFYEQYF.

As regards this clonotype: The germline gene is not matched at one end of the junction; a read error may be the cause. The chain is built from TRBV6-5 and TRBJ1-4; a possible D gene is TRBD1 (6 bases). The CDR3 is made up of 14 amino acids. The germline V gene encodes CDR1 MNHEY and CDR2 SVGAGI. The CDR3 nucleotides are TGTGCCAGCGGTTACTCGACAGGAGCCGGGGGACTGGGCTTT. It encodes CASGYSTGAGGLGF.

The chain carries TRBV4-3 and TRBJ2-1; 14 bases fit TRBD2. J lost 4 bases, V lost 0 bases, and 20 bases had no gene match. The CDR3 is 23 amino acids. Germline lookup yields CDR1 LGHNA and CDR2 YSLEER. CDR3 DNA sequence: TGCGCCAGCAGCCAAGAACGCCGGCAGCCGGGACTAGCGGGAGTCGGAGATTACAATGAGCAGTTCTTC. This sequence encodes CASSQERRQPGLAGVGDYNEQFF.

The chain couples TRBV11-2 to TRBJ1-1; D is undetermined. CDR1 and CDR2 (germline): SGHAT, FQNNGV. The CDR3 runs to 17 residues. V dropped 0 bases and J dropped 4 bases, with 18 bases sitting between them. CDR3: CASSLDMLVGRRTEAFF. Here the CDR3 DNA reads TGTGCCAGCAGCTTAGATATGCTGGTAGGGAGGCGCACTGAAGCTTTCTTT.

This clonotype was seen repeatedly, ten times or more. CDR3 in amino acids: CSVEQGYIQYF. CDR3 nucleotide sequence: TGCAGCGTTGAACAGGGATACATTCAGTACTTC. The gene calls are TRBV29-1 and TRBJ2-4; possibly TRBD1 for D (5 bases). CDR3 size: 11 residues. Per germline, CDR1 SQVTM and CDR2 ANQGSEA. Trimming stripped 2 bases from V and 8 bases from J, with 7 bases between.

This clonotype was seen more than once but under ten times. The V gene is TRBV5-1, the J gene TRBJ2-7; TRBD2 might be the D (6 bases). Between the trimmed V and J ends, which lost 1 base and 2 bases, there was a span of 10 bases. The CDR3 length is 14 residues. Germline V gene sequence: CDR1 SGHRS, CDR2 YFSETQ. For the CDR3, the DNA is TGCGCCAGCAGCTTGTCAGGGAGGACCTACGAGCAGTACTTC. This sequence encodes CASSLSGRTYEQYF.

On this clonotype itself: Possible read error: a much larger clone is one base away. The chain couples TRBV6-2 or TRBV6-3 to TRBJ1-5; unclear D gene. Looked up from germline, CDR1 is MNHEY and CDR2 is SVGEGT. The CDR3 covers 15 residues. The CDR3, as DNA: TGTGTCAGCAGTTACTCGACCAGGAACAATCAGCCCCAGCATTTT. This sequence encodes CVSSYSTRNNQPQHF.

This clonotype was seen repeatedly, ten times or more. The chain employs TRBV4-3 and TRBJ2-5; D is perhaps TRBD2 (5 bases). The CDR3 has 13 amino acids. V dropped 1 base and J dropped 6 bases, with 9 bases sitting between them. CDR1 LGHNA and CDR2 YSLEER come from the germline V gene. CDR3 residues: CASSQALEQTQYF. The CDR3 DNA sequence: TGCGCCAGCAGCCAAGCACTAGAACAGACCCAGTACTTC.

The chain employs TRBV6-6 and TRBJ2-1; TRBD2 is a possible D gene (6 bases). V shed 6 bases and J shed 2 bases, with 14 bases lying between them. The germline V gene has CDR1 MNHNY and CDR2 SVGAGI (reference sequence). The CDR3 consists of 15 residues. The CDR3 protein is CASRSGSGTYNEQFF. For the CDR3, the DNA is TGTGCCAGCAGGTCCGGGAGCGGTACCTACAATGAGCAGTTCTTC.

A few counts support this clonotype. The chain combines TRBV6-5 with TRBJ1-5, with a tentative D call TRBD1 (6 bases). The germline V gene has CDR1 MNHEY and CDR2 SVGAGI. Trimming removed 8 bases from V and 6 bases from J, with 17 bases in between. The CDR3 runs to 14 residues. DNA for the CDR3: TGTGCCAGCCGACAGTCAAGGGGGTCTCAGCCCCAGCATTTT. Residues: CASRQSRGSQPQHF.

The table lists this clonotype with a count of one. The gene calls are TRBV13 and TRBJ2-1; D perhaps matches TRBD2 (6 bases). Trimming took 2 bases from V and 8 from J, leaving 25 bases between them. The length of the CDR3 is 18 residues. Looked up from germline, CDR1 is PRHDT and CDR2 is FYEKMQ (reference sequence). The CDR3 reads CASSLINIPERRDDEQFF. DNA of the CDR3: TGTGCCAGCAGCTTAATTAATATTCCGGAGAGGAGGGACGATGAGCAGTTCTTC.

V and J are TRBV11-2 and TRBJ2-3; D unclear. CDR1 and CDR2 from the germline V gene are SGHAT and FQNNGV. CDR3 length: 12 amino acids. In DNA form, the CDR3 reads TGTCTCAGCAGCCAAACAGCTGATACGCAGTATTTT. It encodes CLSSQTADTQYF.

Notes on this clonotype: A much larger clone lies a single base off, so this may be a read error. The J gene is TRBJ2-5, the V gene TRBV11-2, with TRBD2 matching over 9 bases. Unmatched junction bases numbered 10, after V lost 6 bases and J lost 5 bases. From germline, CDR1 is SGHAT and CDR2 FQNNGV. The CDR3 has 15 amino acids. The CDR3 reads CASREASGAIETQYF. Written as DNA, the CDR3 is TGTGCCAGCAGAGAGGCTAGCGGGGCAATCGAGACCCAGTACTTC.

Concerning this clonotype: Relative to the germline gene, one junction end is altered; a read error may explain this. The rearrangement joins TRBV11-2 to TRBJ1-4; tentative D call: TRBD1 (6 bases). Germline values: CDR1 SGHAT, CDR2 FQNNGV. The CDR3 spans 16 residues. The CDR3 DNA is TGTGTCAGCAGCTCGCCGCGGGGGGGGCTTAATGAAAAACTGTTTTTT. Its protein product is CVSSSPRGGLNEKLFF.

This clonotype was detected once. The conserved closing phenylalanine or tryptophan is absent in this CDR3, likely reflecting a read error. The rearrangement uses TRBV7-9 and TRBJ1-1; 7 nucleotides line up with TRBD1. Germline CDR1 and CDR2: SEHNR and FQNEAQ (reference sequence). CDR3 length equals 13 residues. V was pared by 1 base and J by 4 bases, with 0 bases of the junction left unmatched. The CDR3 here is CASSLGQGTEAFL. In nucleotides, the CDR3 is TGTGCCAGCAGCTTAGGACAGGGCACTGAAGCTTTCTTA.

This clonotype has more than one count but fewer than ten. CDR3 protein: CASSFRGSGGYNEQFF. The DNA of the CDR3 is TGTGCCAGCAGCTTTAGGGGTAGCGGGGGCTACAATGAGCAGTTCTTC. This rearrangement joins TRBV7-9 to TRBJ2-1, with 9 bases identical to TRBD2. The junction had 6 bases not matched to a gene; V was cut back by 3 bases and J by 3 bases. Germline values: CDR1 SEHNR, CDR2 FQNEAQ (reference sequence). This CDR3 is 16 amino acids long. Combining the CDR3 with reference TRBV7-9 and TRBJ2-1 gives the whole variable domain DTGVSQNPRHKITKRGQNVTFRCDPISEHNRLYWYRQTLGQGPEFLTYFQNEAQLEKSRLLSDRFSAERPKGSFSTLEIQRTEQGDSAMYLCASSFRGSGGYNEQFFGPGTRLTVL.